Sequencing of this TCR beta chain was carried out in a study of regulatory T cells in long-lasting Graves disease. Germline V gene sequence: CDR1 SGHTA, CDR2 FQGNSA. V lost 3 bases and J lost 1; bases outside the gene matches: 5. This CDR3 spans 15 amino acids. Study findings and constraints: Persistent patients had a count of shared public clonotypes (about 2,700) that exceeded that of new patients (approximately 1,000).

This clonotype was counted at least ten times. The target antigen is unknown. Documented time point: newly diagnosed GD, antithyroid drugs for less than 3 months. RNA isolated from PBMCs was used to make the TCR library. TCR beta libraries were built with iRepertoire HTBI primers and Arm-PCR of CDR3 regions. TCRdb itself ran the multiplex PCR reads through MiXCR, one entry per CDR3 protein. Of approximately 540,000 distinct CDR3 sequences listed, 12% were seen once; the top ten hold approximately 9%. These data also featured in a second study, about T cells in Graves' hyperthyroidism and ophthalmopathy. This second report adds: The TCR CDR3 first-round RT-PCR relied on the HTBI primer set.

The sequences come from peripheral blood mononuclear cells (PBMCs), collected at new diagnosis, from a patient treated with antithyroid drugs. The receptor was derived from a woman aged 25-40 years with Graves disease. The rearrangement uses TRBV7-2 and TRBJ1-1, with 7 bases aligning to TRBD1. The CDR3 region has the DNA TGTGCCAGCAGCTTTGCCAGGGGGGAGAACACTGAAGCTTTCTTT. As protein: CASSFARGENTEAFF.